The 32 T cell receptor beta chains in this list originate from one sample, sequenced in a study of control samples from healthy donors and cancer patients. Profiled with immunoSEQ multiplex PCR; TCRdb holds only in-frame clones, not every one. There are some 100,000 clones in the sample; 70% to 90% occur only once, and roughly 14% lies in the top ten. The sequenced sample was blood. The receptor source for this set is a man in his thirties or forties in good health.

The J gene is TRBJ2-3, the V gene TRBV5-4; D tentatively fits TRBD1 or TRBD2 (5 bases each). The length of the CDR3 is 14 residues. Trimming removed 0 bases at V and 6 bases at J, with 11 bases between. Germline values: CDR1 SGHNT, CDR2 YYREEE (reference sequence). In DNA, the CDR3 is TGTGCCAGCAGCTTGGAAAGGGGACGGGATACGCAGTATTTT. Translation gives CASSLERGRDTQYF.

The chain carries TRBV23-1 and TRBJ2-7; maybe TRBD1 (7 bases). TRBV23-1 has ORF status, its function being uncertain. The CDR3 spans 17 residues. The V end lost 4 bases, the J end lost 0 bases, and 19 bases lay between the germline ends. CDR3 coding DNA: TGCGCCAGCAGTCCCCTCGAGGAGGGGGCCGACTCCTACGAGCAGTACTTC. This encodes CASSPLEEGADSYEQYF.

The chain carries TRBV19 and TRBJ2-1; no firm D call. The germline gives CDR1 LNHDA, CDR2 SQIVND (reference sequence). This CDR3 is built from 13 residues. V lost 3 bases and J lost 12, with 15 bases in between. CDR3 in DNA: TGTGCCAGTAGTATTGGTTCGGCGGTGGGGCAGTTCTTC. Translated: CASSIGSAVGQFF.

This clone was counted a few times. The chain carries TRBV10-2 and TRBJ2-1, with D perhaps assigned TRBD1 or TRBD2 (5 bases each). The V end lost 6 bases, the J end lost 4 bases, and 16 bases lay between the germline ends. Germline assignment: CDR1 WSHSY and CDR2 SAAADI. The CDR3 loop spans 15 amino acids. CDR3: CASRDSGTAYNEQFF. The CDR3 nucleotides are TGCGCCAGCAGAGACTCCGGGACGGCGTACAATGAGCAGTTCTTC.

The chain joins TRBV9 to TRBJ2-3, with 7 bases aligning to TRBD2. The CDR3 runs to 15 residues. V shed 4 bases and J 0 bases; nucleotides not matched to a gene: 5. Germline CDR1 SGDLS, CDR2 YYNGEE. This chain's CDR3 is CASSPQAGSTDTQYF. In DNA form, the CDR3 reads TGTGCCAGCAGCCCTCAAGCGGGGAGCACAGATACGCAGTATTTT.

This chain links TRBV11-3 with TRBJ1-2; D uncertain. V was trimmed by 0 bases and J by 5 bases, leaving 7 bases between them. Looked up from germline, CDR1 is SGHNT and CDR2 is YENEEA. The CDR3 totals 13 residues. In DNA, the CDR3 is TGTGCCAGCAGCTTAGAGCCAGAATATGGCTACACCTTC. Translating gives CASSLEPEYGYTF.

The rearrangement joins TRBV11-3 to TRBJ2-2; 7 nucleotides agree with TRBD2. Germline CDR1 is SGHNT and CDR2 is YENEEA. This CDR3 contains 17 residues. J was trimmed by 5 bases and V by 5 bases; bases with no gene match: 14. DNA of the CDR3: TGTGCCAGCAGCGTCCCGGCCAGCGGGGAACCTACCGGGGAGCTGTTTTTT. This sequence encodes CASSVPASGEPTGELFF.

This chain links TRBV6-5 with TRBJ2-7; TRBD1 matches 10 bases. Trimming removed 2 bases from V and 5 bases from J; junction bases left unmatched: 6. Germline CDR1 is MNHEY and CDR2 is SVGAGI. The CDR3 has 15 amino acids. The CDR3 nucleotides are TGTGCCAGCAGTTACCAGGGACAGGGGCTCCACGAGCAGTACTTC. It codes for CASSYQGQGLHEQYF.

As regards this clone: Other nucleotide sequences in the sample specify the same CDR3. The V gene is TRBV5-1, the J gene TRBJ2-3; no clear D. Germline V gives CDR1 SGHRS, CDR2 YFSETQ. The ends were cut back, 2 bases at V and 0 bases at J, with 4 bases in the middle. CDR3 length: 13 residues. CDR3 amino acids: CASSLGSTDTQYF. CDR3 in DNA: TGCGCCAGCAGCTTAGGCAGCACAGATACGCAGTATTTT.

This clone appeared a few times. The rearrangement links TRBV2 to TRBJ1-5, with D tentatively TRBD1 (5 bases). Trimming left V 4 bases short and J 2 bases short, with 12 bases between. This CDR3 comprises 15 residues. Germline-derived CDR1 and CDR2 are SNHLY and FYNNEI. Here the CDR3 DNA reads TGTGCCAGCAGTGCCGGGACCCTAGGCAATCAGCCCCAGCATTTT. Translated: CASSAGTLGNQPQHF.

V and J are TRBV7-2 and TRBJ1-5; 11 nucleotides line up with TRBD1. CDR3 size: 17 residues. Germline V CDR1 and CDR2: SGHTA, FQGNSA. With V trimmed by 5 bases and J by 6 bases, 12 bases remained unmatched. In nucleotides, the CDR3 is TGTGCCAGCAGCCCCGGACAGGGGGCGGCGGTGGGTCAGCCCCAGCATTTT. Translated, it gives CASSPGQGAAVGQPQHF.

The DNA of the CDR3 is TGTGCCATCAGTGGAGGTGGTGATGCAGATACGCAGTATTTT. This sequence encodes CAISGGGDADTQYF. The V and J genes are TRBV10-3 and TRBJ2-3, with D unresolved. V was shortened by 4 bases and J by 4 bases, with 12 bases between the two germline ends. Germline V gene data show CDR1 as ENHRY and CDR2 as SYGVKD. The CDR3 is 14 residues long.

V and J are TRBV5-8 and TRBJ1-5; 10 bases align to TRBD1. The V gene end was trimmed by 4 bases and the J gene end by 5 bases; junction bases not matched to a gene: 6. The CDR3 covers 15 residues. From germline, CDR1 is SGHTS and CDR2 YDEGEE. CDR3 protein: CASSPFGQGDQPQHF. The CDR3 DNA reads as TGTGCCAGCAGCCCATTCGGACAGGGGGATCAGCCCCAGCATTTT.

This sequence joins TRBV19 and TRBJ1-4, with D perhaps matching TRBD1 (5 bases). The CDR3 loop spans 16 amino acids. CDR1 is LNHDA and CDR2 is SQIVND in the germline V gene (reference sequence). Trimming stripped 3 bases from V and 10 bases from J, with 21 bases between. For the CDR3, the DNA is TGTGCCAGTAGTATGGGCGGAGGGGCCCTGACGGGAAAACTGTTTTTT. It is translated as CASSMGGGALTGKLFF.

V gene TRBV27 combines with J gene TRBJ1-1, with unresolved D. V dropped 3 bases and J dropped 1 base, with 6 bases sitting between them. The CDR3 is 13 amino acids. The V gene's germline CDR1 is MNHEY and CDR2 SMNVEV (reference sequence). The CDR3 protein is CASSFSGNTEAFF. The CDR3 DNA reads TGTGCCAGCAGTTTCTCCGGGAACACTGAAGCTTTCTTT.

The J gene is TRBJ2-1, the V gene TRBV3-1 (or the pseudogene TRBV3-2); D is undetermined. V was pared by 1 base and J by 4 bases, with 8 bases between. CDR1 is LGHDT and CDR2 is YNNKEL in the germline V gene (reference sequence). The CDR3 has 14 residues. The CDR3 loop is CASSQGGRYNEQFF. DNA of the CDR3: TGTGCCAGCAGCCAAGGGGGTAGGTACAATGAGCAGTTCTTC.

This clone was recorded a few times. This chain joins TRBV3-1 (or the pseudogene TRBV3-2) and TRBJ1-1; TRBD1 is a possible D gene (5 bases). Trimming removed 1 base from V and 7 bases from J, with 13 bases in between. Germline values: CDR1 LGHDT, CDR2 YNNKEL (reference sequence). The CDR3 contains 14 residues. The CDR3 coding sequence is TGTGCCAGCAGCCAAGGGGGGAGGTTCGGTGAAGCTTTCTTT. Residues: CASSQGGRFGEAFF.

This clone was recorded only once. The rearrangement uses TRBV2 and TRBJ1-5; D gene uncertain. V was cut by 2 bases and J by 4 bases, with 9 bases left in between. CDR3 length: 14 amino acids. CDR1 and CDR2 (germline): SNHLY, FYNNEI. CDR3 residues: CASSETIPNQPQHF. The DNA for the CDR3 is TGTGCCAGCAGTGAAACGATTCCTAATCAGCCCCAGCATTTT.

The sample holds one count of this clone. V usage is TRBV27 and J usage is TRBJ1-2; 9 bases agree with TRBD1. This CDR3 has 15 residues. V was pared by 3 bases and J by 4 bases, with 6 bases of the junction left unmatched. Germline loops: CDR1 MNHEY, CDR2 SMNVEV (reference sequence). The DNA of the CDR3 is TGTGCCAGCAGTTTCGATAGGACAGGGGCCTATGGCTACACCTTC. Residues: CASSFDRTGAYGYTF.

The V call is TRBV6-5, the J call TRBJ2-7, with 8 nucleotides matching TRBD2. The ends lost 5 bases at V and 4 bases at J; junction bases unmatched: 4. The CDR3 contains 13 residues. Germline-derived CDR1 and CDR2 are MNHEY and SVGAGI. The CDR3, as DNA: TGTGCCAGCAGTCCCACTAGCGGATACGAGCAGTACTTC. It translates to CASSPTSGYEQYF.

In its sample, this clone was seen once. The CDR3 DNA sequence: TGTGCCAGCAGCCTCTGGGTAGCGGGAAGGTCCGGGGAGCTGTTTTTT. Amino acid sequence: CASSLWVAGRSGELFF. This sequence joins TRBV7-2 and TRBJ2-2; 8 positions match TRBD2. Trimming removed 5 bases from V and 6 bases from J; junction bases left unmatched: 11. The germline V gene has CDR1 SGHTA and CDR2 FQGNSA. The CDR3 covers 16 residues.

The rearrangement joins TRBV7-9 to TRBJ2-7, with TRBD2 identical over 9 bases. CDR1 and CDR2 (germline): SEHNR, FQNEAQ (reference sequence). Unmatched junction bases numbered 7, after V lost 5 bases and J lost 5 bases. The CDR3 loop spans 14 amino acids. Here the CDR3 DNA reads TGTGCCAGCAGCCTTACTAGCGGGCTGCACGAGCAGTACTTC. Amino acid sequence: CASSLTSGLHEQYF.

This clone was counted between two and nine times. CDR3 nucleotide sequence: TGCGCCAGCAGCTTTAGGGGCTCGGATAATTCACCCCTCCACTTT. The encoded protein is CASSFRGSDNSPLHF. The rearrangement links TRBV5-1 to TRBJ1-6; tentatively, D is TRBD1 (5 bases). V was shortened by 2 bases and J by 5 bases, with 11 bases between the two germline ends. Germline V gene sequence: CDR1 SGHRS, CDR2 YFSETQ. CDR3 length equals 15 residues.

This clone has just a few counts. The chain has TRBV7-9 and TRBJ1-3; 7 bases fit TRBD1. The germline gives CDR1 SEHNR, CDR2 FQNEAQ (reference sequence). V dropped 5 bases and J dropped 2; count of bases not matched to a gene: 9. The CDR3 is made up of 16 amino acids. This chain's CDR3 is CASSQKAQGAGNTIYF. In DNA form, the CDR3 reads TGTGCCAGCAGCCAGAAGGCGCAGGGGGCTGGAAACACCATATATTTT.

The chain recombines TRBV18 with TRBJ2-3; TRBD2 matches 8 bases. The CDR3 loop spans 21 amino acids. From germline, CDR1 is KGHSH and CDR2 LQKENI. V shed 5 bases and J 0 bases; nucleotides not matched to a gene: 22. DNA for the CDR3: TGTGCCAGCTCAGCCGCCCTAGCGGGTGGAAGGAGGGCCCTTAGCACAGATACGCAGTATTTT. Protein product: CASSAALAGGRRALSTDTQYF.

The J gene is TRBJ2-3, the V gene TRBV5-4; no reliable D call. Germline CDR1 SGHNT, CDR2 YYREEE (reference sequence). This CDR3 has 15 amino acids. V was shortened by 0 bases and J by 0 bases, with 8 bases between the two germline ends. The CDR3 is CASSLGTTSTDTQYF. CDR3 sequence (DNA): TGTGCCAGCAGCTTGGGTACAACTAGCACAGATACGCAGTATTTT. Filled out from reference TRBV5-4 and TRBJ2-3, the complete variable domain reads ETGVTQSPTHLIKTRGQQVTLRCSSQSGHNTVSWYQQALGQGPQFIFQYYREEENGRGNFPPRFSGLQFPNYSSELNVNALELDDSALYLCASSLGTTSTDTQYFGPGTRLTVL.

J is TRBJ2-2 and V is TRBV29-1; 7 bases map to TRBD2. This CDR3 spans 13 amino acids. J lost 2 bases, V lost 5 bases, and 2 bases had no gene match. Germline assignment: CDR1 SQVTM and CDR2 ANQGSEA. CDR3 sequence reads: CSVKAGNTGELFF. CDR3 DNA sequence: TGCAGCGTTAAAGCGGGAAACACCGGGGAGCTGTTTTTT.

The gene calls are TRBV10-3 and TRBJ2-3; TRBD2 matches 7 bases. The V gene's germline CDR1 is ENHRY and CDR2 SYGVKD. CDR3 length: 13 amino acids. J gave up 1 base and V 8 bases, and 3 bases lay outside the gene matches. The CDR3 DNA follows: TGTGCCATCGGGGCGGGAGGCACAGATACGCAGTATTTT. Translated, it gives CAIGAGGTDTQYF.

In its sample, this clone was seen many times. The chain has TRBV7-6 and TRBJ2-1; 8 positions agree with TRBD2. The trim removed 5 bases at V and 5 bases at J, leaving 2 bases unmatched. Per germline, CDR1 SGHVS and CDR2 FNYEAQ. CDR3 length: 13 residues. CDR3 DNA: TGTGCCAGCAGCAGGGGACTAGACAATGAGCAGTTCTTC. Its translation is CASSRGLDNEQFF.

The CDR3 sequence is CATSRPNSYEQYF. The CDR3 DNA is TGTGCCACCAGCAGGCCAAATTCCTACGAGCAGTACTTC. The V and J genes are TRBV15 and TRBJ2-7, with D unclear. CDR1 LNHNV and CDR2 YYDKDF come from the germline V gene (reference sequence). The CDR3 contains 13 residues. Deletions cut 3 bases from V and 1 base from J, with 7 bases between.

CDR3 loop: CASSDLWTGGETQYF. CDR3 in DNA: TGTGCCAGCAGTGATCTATGGACAGGGGGAGAGACCCAGTACTTC. The V gene is TRBV6-1, the J gene TRBJ2-5; 10 nucleotides agree with TRBD1. Per germline, CDR1 MNHNS and CDR2 SASEGT. V shed 3 bases and J 4 bases; nucleotides not matched to a gene: 5. The CDR3 length is 15 residues.

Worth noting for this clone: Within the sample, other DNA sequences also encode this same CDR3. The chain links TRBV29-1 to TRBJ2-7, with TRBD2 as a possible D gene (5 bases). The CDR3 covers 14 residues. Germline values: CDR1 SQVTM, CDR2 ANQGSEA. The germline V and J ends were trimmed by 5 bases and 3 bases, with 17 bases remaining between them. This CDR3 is CSVTGLADFYEQYF. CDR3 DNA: TGCAGCGTTACCGGACTGGCGGATTTCTACGAGCAGTACTTC.